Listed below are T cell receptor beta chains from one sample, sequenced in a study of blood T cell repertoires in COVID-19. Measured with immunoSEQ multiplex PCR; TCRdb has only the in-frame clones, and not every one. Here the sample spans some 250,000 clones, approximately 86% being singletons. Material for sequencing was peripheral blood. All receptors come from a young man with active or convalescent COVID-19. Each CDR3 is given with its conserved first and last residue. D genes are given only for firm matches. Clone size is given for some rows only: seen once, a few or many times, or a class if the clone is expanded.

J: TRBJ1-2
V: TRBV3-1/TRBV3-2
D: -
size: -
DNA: TGTGCCAGCAGCCAAGTCCAGGGATTTAACTATGGCTACACCTTC
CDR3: CASSQVQGFNYGYTF

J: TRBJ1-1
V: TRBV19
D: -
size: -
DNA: TGTGCCAGTAGTATTAATGGCCAGGGTGACACTGAAGCTTTCTTT
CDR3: CASSINGQGDTEAFF

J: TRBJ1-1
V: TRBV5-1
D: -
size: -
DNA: TGCGCCAGCAGCTTGAGTACGGCAGGGAACACTGAAGCTTTCTTT
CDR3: CASSLSTAGNTEAFF

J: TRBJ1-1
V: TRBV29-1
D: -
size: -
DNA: TGCAGCGTCGTTACTGGGGGGAAAGCTTTCTTT
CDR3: CSVVTGGKAFF

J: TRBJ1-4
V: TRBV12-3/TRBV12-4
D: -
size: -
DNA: TGTGCCAGCAGTGGTTCGCGTGAAAAACTGTTTTTT
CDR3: CASSGSREKLFF

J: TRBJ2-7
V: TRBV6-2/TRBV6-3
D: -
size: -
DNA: TGTGCCAGCAGCTTTGGCCAAACCTCCCCCCCCCACGAGCAGTACTTC
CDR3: CASSFGQTSPPHEQYF

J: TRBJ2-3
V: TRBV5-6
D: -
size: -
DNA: TGTGCCAGCAGCTACGGGACTAGCACAGATACGCAGTATTTT
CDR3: CASSYGTSTDTQYF

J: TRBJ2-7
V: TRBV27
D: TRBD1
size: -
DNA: TGTGCCAGCAGGGACAGGGAGTACGAAGAGCAGTACTTC
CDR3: CASRDREYEEQYF

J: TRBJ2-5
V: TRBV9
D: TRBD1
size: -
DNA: TGTGCCAGCAGCGTAAATTCGGGACAGCCCTTAGAGACCCAGTACTTC
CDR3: CASSVNSGQPLETQYF

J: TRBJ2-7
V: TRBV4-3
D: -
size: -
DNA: TGCGCCAGCAGCCAGGCACAGGGTCCCGGGTACGAGCAGTACTTC
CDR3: CASSQAQGPGYEQYF

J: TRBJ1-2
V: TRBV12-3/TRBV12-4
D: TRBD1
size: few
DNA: TGTGCCAGCAGGGAAACAGGGGACTATGGCTACACCTTC
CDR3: CASRETGDYGYTF

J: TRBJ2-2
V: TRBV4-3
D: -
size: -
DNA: TGCGCCAGCAGCCATTTTCTCGGGACCGGGGAGCTGTTTTTT
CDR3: CASSHFLGTGELFF

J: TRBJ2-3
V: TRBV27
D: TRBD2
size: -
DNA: TGTGCCAGCAGTTCCCTGGGAGAGCGGGGGATCACAGATACGCAGTATTTT
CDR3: CASSSLGERGITDTQYF

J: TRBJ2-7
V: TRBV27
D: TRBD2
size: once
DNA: TGTGCCAGCAGTTTTCTAGCGGGGGGTTACTCCTACGAGCAGTACTTC
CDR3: CASSFLAGGYSYEQYF

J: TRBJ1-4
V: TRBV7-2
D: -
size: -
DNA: TGTGCCAGTCGGTCTATGGGAGGGATGAATAATGAAAAACTGTTTTTT
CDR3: CASRSMGGMNNEKLFF

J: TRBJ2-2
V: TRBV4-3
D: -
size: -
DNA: TGCGCCAGCAGCCAAGATTCCAGGACAGCGAACACCGGGGAGCTGTTTTTT
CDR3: CASSQDSRTANTGELFF

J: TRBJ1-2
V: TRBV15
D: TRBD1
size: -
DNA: TGTGCCACCAGTACAGGGGACTATGGCTACACCTTC
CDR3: CATSTGDYGYTF

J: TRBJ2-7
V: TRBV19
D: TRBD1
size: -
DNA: TGTGCCAGTAGCCCTTCCGGACAGGGAACCTACGAGCAGTACTTC
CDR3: CASSPSGQGTYEQYF

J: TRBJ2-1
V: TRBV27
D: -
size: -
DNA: TGTGCCAGCAGTAAAACGGCCGGGTCTCTGAGCTCCTACAATGAGCAGTTCTTC
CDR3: CASSKTAGSLSSYNEQFF

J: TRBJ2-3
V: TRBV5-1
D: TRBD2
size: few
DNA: TGCGCCAGCGCCCCAACTAGCGGGGTTAGCACAGATACGCAGTATTTT
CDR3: CASAPTSGVSTDTQYF

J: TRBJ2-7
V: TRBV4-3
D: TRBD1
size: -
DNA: TGCGCCAGCAGCCACCTACAGGGGAACGAGCAGTACTTC
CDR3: CASSHLQGNEQYF

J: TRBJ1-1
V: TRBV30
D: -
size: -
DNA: TGTGCCTGGAGCGCCGTTCTACCCACTGAAGCTTTCTTT
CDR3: CAWSAVLPTEAFF

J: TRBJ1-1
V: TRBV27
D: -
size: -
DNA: TGTGCCAGCAGTTATGCAGTGAACACTGAAGCTTTCTTT
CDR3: CASSYAVNTEAFF

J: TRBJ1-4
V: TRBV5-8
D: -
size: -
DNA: TGTGCCAGCAGCCCAATGAACAGGCCCGCTAATGAAAAACTGTTTTTT
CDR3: CASSPMNRPANEKLFF

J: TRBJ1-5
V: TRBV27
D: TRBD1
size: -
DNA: TGTGCCAGCAGACTGGAGGGGGCATACAATCAGCCCCAGCATTTT
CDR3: CASRLEGAYNQPQHF

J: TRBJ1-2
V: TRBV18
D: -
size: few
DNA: TGTGCCAGCTCCGTAAGACAGGATACTAACTATGGCTACACCTTC
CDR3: CASSVRQDTNYGYTF

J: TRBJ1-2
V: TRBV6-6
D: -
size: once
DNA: TGTGCCAGCAGTTACTCAGGGGTTGGAAACGGCTACACCTTC
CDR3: CASSYSGVGNGYTF

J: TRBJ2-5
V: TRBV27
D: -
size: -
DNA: TGTGCCAGCAGTTTATCACAGGAAGAGACCCAGTACTTC
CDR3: CASSLSQEETQYF

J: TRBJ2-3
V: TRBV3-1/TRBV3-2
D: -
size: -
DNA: TGTGCCAGCAGCCACTTAGCTCGCACAGATACGCAGTATTTT
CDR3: CASSHLARTDTQYF

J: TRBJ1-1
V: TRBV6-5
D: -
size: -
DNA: TGTGCCAGCAAGCAACAGGGTAGGGAAGCTTTCTTT
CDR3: CASKQQGREAFF

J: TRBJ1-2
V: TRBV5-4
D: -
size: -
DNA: TGTGCCAGCAGCCCCCTCGGGGACAAAGGCGGCTACACCTTC
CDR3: CASSPLGDKGGYTF

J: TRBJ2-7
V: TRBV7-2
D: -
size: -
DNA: TGTGCCAGCAGCTCAATTAGATATGGGCTAACCTACGAGCAGTACTTC
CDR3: CASSSIRYGLTYEQYF

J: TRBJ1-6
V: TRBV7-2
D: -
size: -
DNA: TGTGCCAGCAGTGAGTGGGGACACAGTTCACCCCTCCACTTT
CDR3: CASSEWGHSSPLHF

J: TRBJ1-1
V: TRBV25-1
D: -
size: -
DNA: TGTGCCAGCAGTGAATACAGGGTAGGGAACACTGAAGCTTTCTTT
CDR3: CASSEYRVGNTEAFF

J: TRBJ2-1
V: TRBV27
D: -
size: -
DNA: TGTGCCAGCAATGGTGACAGACACAATGAGCAGTTCTTC
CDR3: CASNGDRHNEQFF

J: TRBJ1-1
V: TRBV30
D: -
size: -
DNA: TGTGCCTGGACGGGTGGTAACACTGAAGCTTTCTTT
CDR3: CAWTGGNTEAFF

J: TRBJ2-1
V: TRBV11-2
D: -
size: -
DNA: TGTGCCAGCAGCTTAGGCGGAGATTACAATGAGCAGTTCTTC
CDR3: CASSLGGDYNEQFF

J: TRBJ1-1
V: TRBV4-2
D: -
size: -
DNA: TGTGCCAGCAGCCAAGAGGGGCGGGAGGCTTTCTTT
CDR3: CASSQEGREAFF

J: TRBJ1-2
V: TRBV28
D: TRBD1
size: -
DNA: TGTGCCAGCCGGGGACAGGGTCTGTTCAGGTCGGGTTCCCGTTCCCTGAACAACTATGGCTACACCTTC
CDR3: CASRGQGLFRSGSRSLNNYGYTF

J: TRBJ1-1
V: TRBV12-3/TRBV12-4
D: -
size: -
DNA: TGTGCCAGCAGTATTGACAGAACTGAAGCTTTCTTT
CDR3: CASSIDRTEAFF

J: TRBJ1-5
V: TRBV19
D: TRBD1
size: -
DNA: TGTGCCAGTAGTCCGAGACAGGGAAGGTACATCAATCAGCCCCAGCATTTT
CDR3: CASSPRQGRYINQPQHF

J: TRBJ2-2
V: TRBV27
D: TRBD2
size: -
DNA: TGTGCCAGCAGTGTCTCGGGGGGGCTTTACACCGGGGAGCTGTTTTTT
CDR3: CASSVSGGLYTGELFF

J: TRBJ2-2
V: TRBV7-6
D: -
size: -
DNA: TGTGCCAGCAGCTTAGATATCAGGGGCGCGAACACCGGGGAGCTGTTTTTT
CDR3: CASSLDIRGANTGELFF

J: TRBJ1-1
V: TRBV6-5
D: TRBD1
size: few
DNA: TGTGCCAGCAGATTCCAGGGGGAAAACACTGAAGCTTTCTTT
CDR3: CASRFQGENTEAFF

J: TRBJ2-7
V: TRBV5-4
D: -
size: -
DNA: TGTGCCAGCAGCCAAGGGACTGAGAGCTCCTACGAGCAGTACTTC
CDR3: CASSQGTESSYEQYF

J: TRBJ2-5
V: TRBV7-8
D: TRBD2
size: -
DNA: TGTGCCAGCAGCTTAAGTAGCGGGGGGAAGGGTCAAGAGACCCAGTACTTC
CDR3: CASSLSSGGKGQETQYF

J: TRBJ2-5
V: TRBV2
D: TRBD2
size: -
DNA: TGTGCCAGCAGTGAAAGGGCGGGGGGGCCTGTAGAGACCCAGTACTTC
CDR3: CASSERAGGPVETQYF

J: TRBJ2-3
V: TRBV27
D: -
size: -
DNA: TGTGCCAGCAGTTTACCAGGGGATACGCAGTATTTT
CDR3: CASSLPGDTQYF

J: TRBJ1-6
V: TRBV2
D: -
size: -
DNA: TGTGCCAGCAGAGGACACTTCGCCAATTCACCCCTCCACTTT
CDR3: CASRGHFANSPLHF

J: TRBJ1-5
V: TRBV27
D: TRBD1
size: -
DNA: TGTGCCAGCAGTTCGGGACAGGGTCCTAATCAGCCCCAGCATTTT
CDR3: CASSSGQGPNQPQHF

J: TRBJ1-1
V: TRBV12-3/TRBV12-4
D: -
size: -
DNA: TGTGCCAGCAGTCGTGGGGCTCGTACTGAAGCTTTCTTT
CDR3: CASSRGARTEAFF

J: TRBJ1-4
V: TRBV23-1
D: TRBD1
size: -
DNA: TGCGCCAGCAGTCACCAACGGTTCACAGGGGGCGGAAACCACACAACTAATGAAAAACTGTTTTTT
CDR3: CASSHQRFTGGGNHTTNEKLFF

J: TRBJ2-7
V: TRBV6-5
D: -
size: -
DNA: TGTGCCAGCAGTTACGAGGTTAGGTCCTACGAGCAGTACTTC
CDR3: CASSYEVRSYEQYF

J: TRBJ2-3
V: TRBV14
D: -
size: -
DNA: TGTGCCAGCAGCCTAAAACGAACCGGGACACCTAGCACAGATACGCAGTATTTT
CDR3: CASSLKRTGTPSTDTQYF

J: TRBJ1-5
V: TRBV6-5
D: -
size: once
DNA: TGTGCCAGCAGTTACTCGGGGGGAATTGGACATCAGCCCCAGCATTTT
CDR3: CASSYSGGIGHQPQHF

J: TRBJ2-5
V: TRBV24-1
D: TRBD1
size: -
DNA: TGTGCCACCAGCCAAGGGACAGATAACCAAGAGACCCAGTACTTC
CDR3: CATSQGTDNQETQYF

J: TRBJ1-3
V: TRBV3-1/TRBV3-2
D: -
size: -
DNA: TGTGCCAGCAGCCGAGGGGGCTCTGGAAACACCATATATTTT
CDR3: CASSRGGSGNTIYF

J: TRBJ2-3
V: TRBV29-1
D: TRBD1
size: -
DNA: TGCAGCGTCCCGGGACAGGGGGACCCGGGGGGCACAGATACGCAGTATTTT
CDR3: CSVPGQGDPGGTDTQYF

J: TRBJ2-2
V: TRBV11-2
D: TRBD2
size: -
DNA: TGTGCCAGCAGCTCCTCGACTAGCGGGGTCACCGGGGAGCTGTTTTTT
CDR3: CASSSSTSGVTGELFF

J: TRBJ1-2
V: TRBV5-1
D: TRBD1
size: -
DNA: TGCGCCAGCAGCTTTGGGACAGGGGCTTATGGCTACACCTTC
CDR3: CASSFGTGAYGYTF